This record concerns one TCR beta chain sequence. Its antigen has not been determined. Base quality data are lacking; no much larger clone is found one base away. Sorted unstimulated T cells, along with proliferating T cells recovered from mixed lymphocyte reactions, underwent TCRbeta CDR3 sequencing. Fresh whole blood from more than 9 HLA-typed healthy donors served as the source for isolating PBMCs. This entry comes from a study of siplizumab effects on memory and regulatory T cells (dated 2019 in TCRdb). General notes on the study: The study examined how the anti-CD2 antibody siplizumab affects alloreactive T-cell subsets in allogeneic mixed lymphocyte reactions built from human PBMCs. What the authors observed across the whole study: Among mappable alloreactive CD4+ clones, an average Treg-derived fraction of 68.8% was observed with siplizumab, compared with approximately 25% in control reactions. The cumulative frequency of alloreactive sequences that could be traced back to unstimulated CD4+ memory T cells was significantly reduced by siplizumab. The suppressive function of proliferating Tregs from siplizumab cultures was not functionally confirmed. Sequences below about 10^-5 frequency were poorly captured, so only a minor fraction of alloreactive clones could be mapped to unstimulated subsets. Roughly 75-97% of proliferating CD4+ or CD8+ clones could not be assigned a naive or memory phenotype. Unstimulated naive T cells appeared to be more diverse than memory T cells, and naive cells seemed to make a substantial contribution to the alloresponse.

The junction carries 15 bases between V and J, which are trimmed by 4 bases and 2 bases respectively. The CDR3 runs 15 amino acids, cysteine and phenylalanine included. The kept DNA is CDR3 alone, 45 bases in frame from the first base. Based on the germline V gene, the CDR1 and CDR2 sequences are MNHEY and SVGAGI. To prepare the library, the immunoSEQ multiplex PCR assay was applied. Each sample had some 94,000 TCR templates assayed by the deep sequencing platform. Genomic DNA extracted from sorted T cells was used for TCRbeta CDR3 sequencing. The study's processing was this. The R programming language was used for the clonal analysis of the TCRbeta CDR3 data. Comparing unstimulated samples against CFSE-low samples taken after the reaction was how alloreactive CD4+ and CD8+ clones were defined. Regulatory or non-regulatory origin of alloreactive CD4+ clones was assigned by matching sequences to the sorted unstimulated Treg and non-Treg repertoires. The table comes from immuneACCESS by way of TCRdb, which keeps in-frame sequences with V and J called. Part of the clones is missing from these tables; in studies checked, under half for an unresolved V gene and the rest for unknown reasons. V and J calls and clone size are given by that table; D and trimming were obtained from the DNA. This sample comprises fewer than 80,000 clones, around 93% of them detected only once. Of the sample, less than 5.5% is held by the ten largest clones.

This clonotype was sampled from a human donor in good health. The rearranged chain carries TRBV6-5 and TRBJ2-7, with a weak D call of TRBD1 (6 bases match). The sequenced sample consisted of CD8+ T cells sorted from blood. CDR3 reads: CASSLASRGAYEQYF. The DNA sequence is TGTGCCAGCAGTTTGGCAAGCAGGGGAGCCTACGAGCAGTACTTC.